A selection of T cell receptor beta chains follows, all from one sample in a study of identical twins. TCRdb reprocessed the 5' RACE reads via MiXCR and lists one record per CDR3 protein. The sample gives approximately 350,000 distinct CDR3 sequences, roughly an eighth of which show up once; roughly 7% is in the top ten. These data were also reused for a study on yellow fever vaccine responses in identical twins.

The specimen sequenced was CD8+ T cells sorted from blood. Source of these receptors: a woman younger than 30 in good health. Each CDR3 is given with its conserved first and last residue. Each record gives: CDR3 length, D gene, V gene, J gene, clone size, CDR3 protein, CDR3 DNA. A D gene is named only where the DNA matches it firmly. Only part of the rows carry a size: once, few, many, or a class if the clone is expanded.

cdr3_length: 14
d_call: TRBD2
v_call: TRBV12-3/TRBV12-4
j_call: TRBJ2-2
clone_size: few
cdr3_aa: CASTMGGSGGELFF
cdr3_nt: TGTGCCAGCACCATGGGGGGGAGTGGCGGGGAGCTGTTTTTT

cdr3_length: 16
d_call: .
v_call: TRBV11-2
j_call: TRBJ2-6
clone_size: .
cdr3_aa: CASSFSWDPVANVLTF
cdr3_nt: TGTGCCAGCAGCTTTTCCTGGGATCCTGTGGCCAACGTCCTGACTTTC

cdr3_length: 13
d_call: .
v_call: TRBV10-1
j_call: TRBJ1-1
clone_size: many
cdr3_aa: CASSPDTELEAFF
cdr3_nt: TGCGCCAGCAGCCCCGATACGGAACTTGAAGCTTTCTTT

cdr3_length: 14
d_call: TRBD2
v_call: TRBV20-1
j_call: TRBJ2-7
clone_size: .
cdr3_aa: CSARVLAGGYEQYF
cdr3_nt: TGCAGTGCTAGAGTACTAGCGGGAGGCTACGAGCAGTACTTC

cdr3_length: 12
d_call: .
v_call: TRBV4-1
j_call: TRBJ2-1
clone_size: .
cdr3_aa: CASSPRINEQFF
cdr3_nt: TGCGCCAGCAGCCCCCGCATCAATGAGCAGTTCTTC

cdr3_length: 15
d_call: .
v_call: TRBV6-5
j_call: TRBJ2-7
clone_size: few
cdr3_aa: CASSYSTLGTAEQYF
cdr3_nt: TGTGCCAGCAGTTACTCGACTCTGGGTACGGCCGAGCAGTACTTC

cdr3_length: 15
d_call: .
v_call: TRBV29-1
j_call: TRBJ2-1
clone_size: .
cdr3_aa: CSVDLGGGGGNEQFF
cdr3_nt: TGCAGCGTTGATCTGGGAGGGGGTGGTGGCAATGAGCAGTTCTTC

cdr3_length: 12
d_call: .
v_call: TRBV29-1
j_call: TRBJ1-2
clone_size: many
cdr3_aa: CSVEDQGVGYTF
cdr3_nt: TGCAGCGTTGAAGATCAGGGTGTTGGCTACACCTTC

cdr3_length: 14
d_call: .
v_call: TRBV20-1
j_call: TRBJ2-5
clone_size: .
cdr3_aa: CSADSRRIQETQYF
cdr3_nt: TGCAGTGCGGACTCCCGACGCATCCAAGAGACCCAGTACTTC

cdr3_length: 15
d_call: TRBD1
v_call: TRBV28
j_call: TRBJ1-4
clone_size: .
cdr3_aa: CASSLLGQESEKLFF
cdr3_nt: TGTGCCAGCAGTTTACTGGGACAGGAGTCTGAAAAACTGTTTTTT

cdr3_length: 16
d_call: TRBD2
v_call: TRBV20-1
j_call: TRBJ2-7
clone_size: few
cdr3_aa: CSARDPPSGSSYEQYF
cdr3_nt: TGCAGTGCTAGAGATCCCCCTAGCGGGAGTAGCTACGAGCAGTACTTC

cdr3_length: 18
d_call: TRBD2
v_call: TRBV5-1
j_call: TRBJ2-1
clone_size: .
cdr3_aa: CASSLRPSGRWVQDEQFF
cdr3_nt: TGCGCCAGCAGCCTAAGGCCTAGCGGGAGGTGGGTTCAGGATGAGCAGTTCTTC

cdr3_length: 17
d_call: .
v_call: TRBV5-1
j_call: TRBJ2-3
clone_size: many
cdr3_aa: CASSLGTGTPDTDTQYF
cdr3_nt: TGCGCCAGCAGCTTGGGAACAGGGACGCCAGATACAGATACGCAGTATTTT

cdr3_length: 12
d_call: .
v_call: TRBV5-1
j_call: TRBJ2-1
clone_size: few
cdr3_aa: CASSYWQNEQFF
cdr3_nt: TGCGCCAGCAGCTATTGGCAGAATGAGCAGTTCTTC

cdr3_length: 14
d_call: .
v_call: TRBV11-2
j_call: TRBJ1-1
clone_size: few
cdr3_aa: CASSLVVGSLEAFF
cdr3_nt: TGTGCCAGCAGCTTAGTCGTGGGTTCTCTTGAAGCTTTCTTT

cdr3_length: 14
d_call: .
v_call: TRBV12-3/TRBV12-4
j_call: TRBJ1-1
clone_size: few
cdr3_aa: CASSLEQGDTEAFF
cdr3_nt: TGTGCCAGCAGTTTAGAACAGGGAGACACTGAAGCTTTCTTT

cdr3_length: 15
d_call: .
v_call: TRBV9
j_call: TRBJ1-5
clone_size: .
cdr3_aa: CASSLGAAVNQPQHF
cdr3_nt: TGTGCCAGCAGCCTCGGGGCGGCCGTCAATCAGCCCCAGCATTTT

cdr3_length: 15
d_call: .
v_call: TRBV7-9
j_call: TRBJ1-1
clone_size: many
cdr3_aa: CASSFGDLMNTEAFF
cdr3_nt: TGTGCCAGCAGCTTCGGCGATCTCATGAACACTGAAGCTTTCTTT

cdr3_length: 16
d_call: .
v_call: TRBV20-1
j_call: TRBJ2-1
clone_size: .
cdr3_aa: CSARDPELTRPTGQFF
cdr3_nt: TGCAGTGCTAGAGATCCCGAATTGACTAGGCCAACGGGGCAGTTCTTC

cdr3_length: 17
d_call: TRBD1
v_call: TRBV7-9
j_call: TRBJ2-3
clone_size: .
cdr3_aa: CASSPSNRDRGPDTQYF
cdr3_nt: TGTGCCAGCAGCCCTTCTAACCGGGACAGGGGGCCCGATACGCAGTATTTT

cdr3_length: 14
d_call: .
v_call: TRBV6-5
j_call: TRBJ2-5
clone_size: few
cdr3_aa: CASRLLDGAETQYF
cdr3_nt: TGTGCCAGCAGACTACTCGACGGAGCGGAGACCCAGTACTTC

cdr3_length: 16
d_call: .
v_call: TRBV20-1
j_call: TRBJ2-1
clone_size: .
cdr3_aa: CSAREVPGHSVGEQFF
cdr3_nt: TGCAGTGCTAGAGAAGTTCCGGGACACTCCGTCGGGGAGCAGTTCTTC

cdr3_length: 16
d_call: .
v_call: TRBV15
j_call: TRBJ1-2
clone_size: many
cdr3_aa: CATSRDRSQGNYGYTF
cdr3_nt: TGTGCCACCAGCAGAGATCGTTCCCAGGGGAACTATGGCTACACCTTC

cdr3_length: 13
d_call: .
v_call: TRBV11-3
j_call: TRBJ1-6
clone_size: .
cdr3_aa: CASSLGFWSPLHF
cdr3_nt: TGTGCCAGCAGCTTAGGGTTTTGGTCACCCCTCCACTTT

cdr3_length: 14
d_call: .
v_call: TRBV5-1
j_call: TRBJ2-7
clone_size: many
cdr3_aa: CASSLRGGRYEQYF
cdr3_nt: TGCGCCAGCAGCTTGAGGGGTGGAAGGTACGAGCAGTACTTC

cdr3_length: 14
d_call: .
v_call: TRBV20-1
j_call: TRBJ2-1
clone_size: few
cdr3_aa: CSASRVLWADEQFF
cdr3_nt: TGCAGTGCTAGCCGAGTTCTTTGGGCCGATGAGCAGTTCTTC

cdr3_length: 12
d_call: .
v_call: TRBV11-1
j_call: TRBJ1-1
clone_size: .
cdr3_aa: CASRAMGTEAFF
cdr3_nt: TGTGCCAGCAGGGCCATGGGCACTGAAGCTTTCTTT

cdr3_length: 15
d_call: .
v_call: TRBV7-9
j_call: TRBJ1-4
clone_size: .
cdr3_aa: CASSPPAGGNEKLFF
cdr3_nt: TGTGCCAGCAGCCCCCCGGCCGGGGGTAATGAAAAACTGTTTTTT

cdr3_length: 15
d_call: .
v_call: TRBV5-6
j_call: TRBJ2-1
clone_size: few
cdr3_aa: CASSLGGWGRNEQFF
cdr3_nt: TGTGCCAGCAGCTTGGGTGGTTGGGGTAGGAATGAGCAGTTCTTC

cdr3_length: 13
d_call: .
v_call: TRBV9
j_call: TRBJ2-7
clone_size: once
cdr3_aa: CASSVDLSGEQYF
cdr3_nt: TGTGCCAGCAGCGTAGATTTGAGCGGCGAGCAGTACTTC

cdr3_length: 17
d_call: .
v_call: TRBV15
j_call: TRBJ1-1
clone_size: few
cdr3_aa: CATSRDWAPTVFTEAFF
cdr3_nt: TGTGCCACCAGCAGAGATTGGGCACCGACAGTGTTCACTGAAGCTTTCTTT

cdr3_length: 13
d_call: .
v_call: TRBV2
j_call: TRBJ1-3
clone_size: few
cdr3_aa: CASTRLSGNTIYF
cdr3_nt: TGTGCCAGCACCCGTCTCTCTGGAAACACCATATATTTT

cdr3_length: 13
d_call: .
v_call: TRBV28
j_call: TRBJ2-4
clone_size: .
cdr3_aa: CASSLPGPNIQYF
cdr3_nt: TGTGCCAGCAGTTTACCAGGGCCTAACATTCAGTACTTC

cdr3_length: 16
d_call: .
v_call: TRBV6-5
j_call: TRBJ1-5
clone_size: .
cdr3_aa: CASSYSGFGGNQPQHF
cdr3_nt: TGTGCCAGCAGTTACTCGGGCTTTGGAGGCAATCAGCCCCAGCATTTT

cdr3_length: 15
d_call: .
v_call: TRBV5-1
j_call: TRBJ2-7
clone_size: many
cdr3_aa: CASSLLGTNSYEQYF
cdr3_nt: TGCGCCAGCAGCTTGTTAGGGACCAACTCCTACGAGCAGTACTTC

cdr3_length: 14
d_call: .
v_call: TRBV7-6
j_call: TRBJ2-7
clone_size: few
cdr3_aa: CASSLGKGSYEQYF
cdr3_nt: TGTGCCAGCAGCTTAGGAAAAGGGTCATACGAGCAGTACTTC

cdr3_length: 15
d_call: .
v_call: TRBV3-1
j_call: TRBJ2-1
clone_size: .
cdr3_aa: CASSQGVSIRNEQFF
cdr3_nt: TGTGCCAGCAGCCAAGGTGTTAGTATTCGCAATGAGCAGTTCTTC

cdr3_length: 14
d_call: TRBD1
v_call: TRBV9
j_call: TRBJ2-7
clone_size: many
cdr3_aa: CASSPGTGGSEQYF
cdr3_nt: TGTGCCAGCAGCCCCGGGACAGGGGGGTCCGAGCAGTACTTC

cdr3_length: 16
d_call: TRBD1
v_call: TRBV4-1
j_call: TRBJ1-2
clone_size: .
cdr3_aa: CASSQGWEGATYGYTF
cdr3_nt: TGCGCCAGCAGCCAAGGATGGGAGGGGGCTACATATGGCTACACCTTC